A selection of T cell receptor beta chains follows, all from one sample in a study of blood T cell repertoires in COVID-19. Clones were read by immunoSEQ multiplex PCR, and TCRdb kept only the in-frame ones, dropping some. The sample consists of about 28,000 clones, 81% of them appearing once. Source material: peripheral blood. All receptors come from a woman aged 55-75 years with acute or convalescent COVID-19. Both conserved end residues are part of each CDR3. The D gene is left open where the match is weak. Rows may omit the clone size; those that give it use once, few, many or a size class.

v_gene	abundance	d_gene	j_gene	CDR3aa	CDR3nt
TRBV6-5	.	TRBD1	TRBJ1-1	CASSLRGQGNTEAFF	TGTGCCAGCAGCCTCCGGGGACAGGGGAACACTGAAGCTTTCTTT
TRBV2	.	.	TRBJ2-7	CASRVDRQTYEQYF	TGTGCCAGCAGAGTTGACAGGCAAACCTACGAGCAGTACTTC
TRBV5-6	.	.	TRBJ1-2	CASSSTDRTAGNGYTF	TGTGCCAGCAGCTCCACAGACAGGACCGCAGGGAATGGCTACACCTTC
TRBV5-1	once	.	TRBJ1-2	CASSLSGDYGYTF	TGCGCCAGCAGCTTGTCCGGTGACTATGGCTACACCTTC
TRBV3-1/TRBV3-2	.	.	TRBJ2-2	CASSQDRFRSNTGELFF	TGTGCCAGCAGCCAAGATCGCTTTCGGAGCAACACCGGGGAGCTGTTTTTT
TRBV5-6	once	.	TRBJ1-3	CASSSFGVRGNTIYF	TGTGCCAGCAGTTCCTTCGGGGTTAGGGGAAACACCATATATTTT
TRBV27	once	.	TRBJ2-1	CASSRGSSYNEQFF	TGTGCCAGCAGTAGGGGGAGCTCCTACAATGAGCAGTTCTTC
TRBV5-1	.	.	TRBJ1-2	CASSPTLGTQHGYTF	TGCGCCAGCAGCCCAACTCTCGGGACACAACATGGCTACACCTTC
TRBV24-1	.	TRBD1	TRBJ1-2	CATSDGRQGNYGYTF	TGTGCCACCAGTGACGGTAGACAGGGGAACTATGGCTACACCTTC
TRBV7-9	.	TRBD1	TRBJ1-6	CAIQGQGYNSPLHF	TGTGCCATCCAAGGACAGGGTTATAATTCACCCCTCCACTTT
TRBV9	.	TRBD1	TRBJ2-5	CASSVTGGQETQYF	TGTGCCAGCAGCGTAACAGGGGGCCAAGAGACCCAGTACTTC
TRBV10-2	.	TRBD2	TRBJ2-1	CASRLADGEQFF	TGCGCCAGTCGACTAGCTGACGGTGAGCAGTTCTTC
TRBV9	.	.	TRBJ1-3	CASSITGSSGNTIYF	TGTGCCAGCAGCATAACAGGCAGCTCTGGAAACACCATATATTTT
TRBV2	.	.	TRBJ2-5	CASGGRQETQYF	TGTGCCAGCGGGGGGAGACAAGAGACCCAGTACTTC
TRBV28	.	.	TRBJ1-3	CASSLTEDQAGNTIYF	TGTGCCAGCAGTTTAACGGAGGACCAAGCTGGAAACACCATATATTTT
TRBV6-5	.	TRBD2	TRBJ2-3	CASSPGGVTDTQYF	TGTGCCAGCAGCCCGGGGGGGGTGACAGATACGCAGTATTTT
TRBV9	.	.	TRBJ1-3	CASSVGLGDSGNTIYF	TGTGCCAGCAGCGTAGGGTTAGGGGACTCTGGAAACACCATATATTTT
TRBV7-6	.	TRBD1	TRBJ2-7	CASSLGQGGREQYF	TGTGCCAGCAGCCTGGGACAGGGGGGAAGGGAGCAGTACTTC
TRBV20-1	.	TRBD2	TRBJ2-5	CSASVSGGRETQYF	TGCAGTGCTAGTGTTAGCGGGGGGCGGGAGACCCAGTACTTC
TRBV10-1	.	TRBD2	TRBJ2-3	CASTGGDRATDTQYF	TGCGCCAGCACCGGGGGGGACCGGGCGACAGATACGCAGTATTTT
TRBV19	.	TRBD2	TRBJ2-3	CASSMRTGGKTDTQYF	TGTGCCAGTAGTATGCGAACGGGGGGGAAAACAGATACGCAGTATTTT
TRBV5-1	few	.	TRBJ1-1	CASSLGDSRAEAFF	TGCGCCAGCAGCTTGGGGGACTCGAGGGCTGAAGCTTTCTTT
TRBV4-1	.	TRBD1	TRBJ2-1	CASSRLSGGQGYNEQFF	TGCGCCAGCAGCCGCCTTTCTGGGGGACAGGGTTACAATGAGCAGTTCTTC
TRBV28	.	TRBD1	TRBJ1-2	CASRQGQAGYGYTF	TGTGCCAGCAGACAAGGACAGGCGGGCTATGGCTACACCTTC
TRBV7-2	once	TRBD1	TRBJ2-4	CASSYSPGQGTGNIQYF	TGTGCCAGCAGCTATTCTCCGGGACAGGGTACGGGAAACATTCAGTACTTC
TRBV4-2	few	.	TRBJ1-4	CASRGWGEEKLFF	TGTGCCAGCCGCGGTTGGGGGGAGGAAAAACTGTTTTTT
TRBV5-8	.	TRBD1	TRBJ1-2	CASLQGAGYGYTF	TGTGCCAGCCTACAGGGGGCGGGCTATGGCTACACCTTC
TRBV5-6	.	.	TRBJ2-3	CASSVDPGADTQYF	TGTGCCAGCAGCGTAGACCCCGGGGCAGATACGCAGTATTTT
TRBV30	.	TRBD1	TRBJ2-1	CAWSGDSLPYNEQFF	TGTGCCTGGAGTGGGGACAGTCTTCCCTACAATGAGCAGTTCTTC
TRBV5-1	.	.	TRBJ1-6	CASSLGVLNSPLHF	TGCGCCAGCAGCTTGGGAGTCTTGAATTCACCCCTCCACTTT
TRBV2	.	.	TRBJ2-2	CASRGLFTGELFF	TGTGCCAGCAGGGGGCTATTCACCGGGGAGCTGTTTTTT
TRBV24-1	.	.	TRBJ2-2	CATSDRQGPGTGELFF	TGTGCCACCAGTGACCGGCAGGGGCCGGGCACCGGGGAGCTGTTTTTT
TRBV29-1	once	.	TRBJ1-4	CSVPPRVTNEKLFF	TGCAGCGTTCCCCCGCGGGTAACTAATGAAAAACTGTTTTTT
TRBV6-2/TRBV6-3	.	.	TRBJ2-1	CASSYSRAQPGYEQFF	TGTGCCAGCAGTTACTCGAGGGCACAACCTGGTTATGAGCAGTTCTTC
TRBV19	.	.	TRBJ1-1	CASSIRQGTTEAFF	TGTGCCAGTAGTATACGGCAGGGGACCACTGAAGCTTTCTTT
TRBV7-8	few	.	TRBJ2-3	CASSFRGGTDTQYF	TGTGCCAGCAGCTTTCGAGGTGGCACAGATACGCAGTATTTT
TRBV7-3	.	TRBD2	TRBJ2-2	CASSKPGGTNTGELFF	TGTGCCAGCAGCAAGCCGGGGGGGACGAACACCGGGGAGCTGTTTTTT
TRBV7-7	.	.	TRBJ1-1	CASSLVSRNYTEAFF	TGTGCCAGCAGCTTAGTTAGCCGGAATTATACTGAAGCTTTCTTT